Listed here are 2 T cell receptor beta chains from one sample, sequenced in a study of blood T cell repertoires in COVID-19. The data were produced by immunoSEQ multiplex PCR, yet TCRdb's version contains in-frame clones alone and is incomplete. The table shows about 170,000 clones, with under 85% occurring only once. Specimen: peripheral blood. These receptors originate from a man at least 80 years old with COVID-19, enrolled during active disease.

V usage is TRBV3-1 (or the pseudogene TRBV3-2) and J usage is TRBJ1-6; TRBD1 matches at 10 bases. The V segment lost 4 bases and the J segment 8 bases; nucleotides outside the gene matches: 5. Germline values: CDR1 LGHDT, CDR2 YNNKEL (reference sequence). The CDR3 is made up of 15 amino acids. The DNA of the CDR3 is TGTGCCAGCAGCCCAACCGGGACAGGGGATTCACCCCTCCACTTT. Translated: CASSPTGTGDSPLHF.

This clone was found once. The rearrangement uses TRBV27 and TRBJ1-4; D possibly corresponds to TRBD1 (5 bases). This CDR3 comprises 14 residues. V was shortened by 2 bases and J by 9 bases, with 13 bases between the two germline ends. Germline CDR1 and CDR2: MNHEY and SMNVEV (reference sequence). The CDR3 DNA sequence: TGTGCCAGCAGTTTAGGGAGGGCAGGGAAAAAACTGTTTTTT. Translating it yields CASSLGRAGKKLFF.